One sample yielded the 18 T cell receptor beta chains listed below, sequenced in a study of metastatic and nonmetastatic thyroid tumors. Thyroid surgery took place with no prior treatment in any patient. TCRdb reprocessed the PCR reads via MiXCR. The sample lists roughly 16,000 clones; 15% to 17% were seen once. Sequences were obtained from blood. The source is a female donor with papillary thyroid cancer or a benign thyroid nodule (not recorded which). Some clones in this sample may be carry-over from other donors' samples.

This clone has just a few counts. A much more abundant neighbour one base away suggests this may be a read error. The chain joins TRBV20-1 to TRBJ1-1, with D uncertain. Germline CDR1 is DFQATT and CDR2 is SNEGSKA (reference sequence). V dropped 4 bases and J dropped 2 bases, with 14 bases sitting between them. CDR3 length: 14 amino acids. The CDR3 spells CSATRFLGNTEAFF. DNA for the CDR3: TGCAGTGCTACGAGGTTTCTTGGAAACACTGAAGCTTTCTTT.

A word on this clone: A much larger clone differs by one base, so this may be a read error. Within the sample, other DNA sequences also encode this same CDR3. The genes are TRBV18 and TRBJ2-1, with TRBD2 matching 7 bases. The junction had 6 bases not matched to a gene; V was cut back by 5 bases and J by 5 bases. Germline-derived CDR1 and CDR2 are KGHSH and LQKENI. There are 14 residues in the CDR3. This CDR3 reads CASSTTRGDNEQFF. The DNA for the CDR3 is TGTGCCAGCTCAACTACCCGGGGGGACAATGAGCAGTTCTTC.

Relative to its sample, this clone is medium-sized. The chain carries TRBV6-1 and TRBJ1-2; tentative D call: TRBD1 (5 bases). Germline V gene lookup returns CDR1 MNHNS and CDR2 SASEGT. Trimming cost V 10 bases and J 4 bases, with 13 bases left between them. This CDR3 comprises 12 residues. CDR3 amino acids: CATYRLIYGYTF. DNA of the CDR3: TGTGCCACCTACAGGCTAATCTATGGCTACACCTTC.

The chain links TRBV6-1 to TRBJ2-2; 8 bases map to TRBD2. The CDR3 extends over 13 amino acids. The ends lost 8 bases at V and 7 bases at J; junction bases unmatched: 6. Germline loops: CDR1 MNHNS, CDR2 SASEGT. The CDR3, as DNA: TGTGCCAGCCCCGGGCTAGCGGGCGGGGAGCTGTTTTTT. Translated: CASPGLAGGELFF.

Concerning this clone: The junction departs from the called germline gene at one end, perhaps through a read error. This sequence joins TRBV28 and TRBJ1-2, with D uncertain. Looked up from germline, CDR1 is MDHEN and CDR2 is SYDVKM. CDR3 length: 15 residues. The DNA of the CDR3 is TGTGCCAACAGTTCACTTAAGGGTGAGGACTATGGCTACACCTTC. The encoded protein is CANSSLKGEDYGYTF.

In this sample, this clone turned up many times. An end of the junction differs from the germline gene, which may be a read error. Other DNA sequences in this specimen translate into the identical CDR3. The V and J genes are TRBV30 and TRBJ1-2; 7 nucleotides line up with TRBD1. This CDR3 is built from 12 residues. Germline CDR1 reads GTSNPN; CDR2 reads SVGIG (reference sequence). CDR3 DNA sequence: TGTGCCTGGAAGCACAGGGGTAGTGGCTACACCTTT. As protein: CAWKHRGSGYTF.

Remarks on this clone: Possible read error: a much larger clone is one base away. Other DNA sequences within the sample encode an identical CDR3. The rearrangement uses TRBV11-2 and TRBJ2-2; tentative D call: TRBD2 (6 bases). The CDR3 spans 13 residues. Germline CDR1 is SGHAT and CDR2 is FQNNGV. The CDR3 bases are TGTGCCAGCAGCCTGGACATTGGCGGGGAGCTGTTTTTC. It translates to CASSLDIGGELFF.

By share of the sample, this clone is medium-sized. The chain has TRBV28 and TRBJ2-7; D remains unclear. There are 12 residues in the CDR3. Trimming removed 3 bases from V and 4 bases from J, with 7 bases in between. Per germline, CDR1 MDHEN and CDR2 SYDVKM. CDR3 sequence (DNA): TGTGCCAGCAGTTTGAACGCATACGAGCAGTACTTC. It yields the protein CASSLNAYEQYF.

By frequency in the sample, this clone is medium-sized. CDR3 in DNA: TGCGCCAGCAGATTACAGGGGGGGTTTCGCTATGGCTACACCTTC. It specifies CASRLQGGFRYGYTF. The genes are TRBV5-1 and TRBJ1-2; TRBD1 aligns across 8 bases. V shed 5 bases, J shed 4 bases, and the junction held 10 bases outside the gene matches. The CDR3 length is 15 residues. Germline-derived CDR1 and CDR2 are SGHRS and YFSETQ. The whole variable domain, remainder taken from reference TRBV5-1 and TRBJ1-2, is KAGVTQTPRYLIKTRGQQVTLSCSPISGHRSVSWYQQTPGQGLQFLFEYFSETQRNKGNFPGRFSGRQFSNSRSEMNVSTLELGDSALYLCASRLQGGFRYGYTFGSGTRLTVV.

The chain couples TRBV2 to TRBJ2-7; D call uncertain. Germline V gives CDR1 SNHLY, CDR2 FYNNEI. The CDR3 runs 12 residues. V lost 4 bases, J lost 0 bases, and 4 bases lay in between. The CDR3 loop is CASSGTSYEQYF. The DNA for the CDR3 is TGTGCCAGCAGTGGGACCTCCTACGAGCAGTACTTC.

Details on this clone: This may be a read error, as it is one base from a much larger clone. This chain uses TRBV19 with TRBJ1-5; D unresolved. Germline V lookup: CDR1 LNHDA, CDR2 SQIVND (reference sequence). The CDR3 covers 14 residues. V lost 5 bases and J 3 bases, leaving 11 bases between the germline ends. CDR3 loop: CASSSSAVNQPQHF. The CDR3 DNA reads as TGTGCCAGTAGTTCCTCCGCCGTCAATCAGCCCCAGCATTTT.

This clone was seen at least ten times. This sequence joins TRBV11-2 and TRBJ1-4, with D possibly being TRBD1 (5 bases). Looked up from germline, CDR1 is SGHAT and CDR2 is FQNNGV. The CDR3 has 16 amino acids. Deletions cut 0 bases from V and 6 bases from J, with 14 bases between. CDR3 in amino acids: CASSLEGRILYEKLFF. In DNA form, the CDR3 reads TGTGCCAGCAGCTTAGAGGGACGGATCCTGTATGAAAAACTGTTTTTT.

This clone was recorded a few times. A much larger clone lies a single base off, so this may be a read error. This chain joins TRBV7-6 and TRBJ1-4; D remains unclear. Germline CDR1 SGHVS, CDR2 FNYEAQ. With 4 bases removed from V and 5 bases from J, the gap between germline ends came to 11 bases. This CDR3 comprises 14 residues. CDR3 region: CASSSLGGNEKLFF. Written as DNA, the CDR3 is TGTGCCAGCAGCTCTCTAGGAGGGAATGAAAAACTGTTTTTT.

A few counts support this clone. This chain links TRBV30 with TRBJ1-2; 10 bases match TRBD1. Trimming removed 5 bases from V and 8 bases from J; junction bases left unmatched: 8. Germline CDR1 reads GTSNPN; CDR2 reads SVGIG (reference sequence). The CDR3 consists of 13 residues. CDR3 residues: CAWGGTGDDGYTF. The CDR3, as DNA: TGTGCCTGGGGGGGGACAGGGGATGACGGCTACACCTTC.

This clone was found many times. This sequence joins TRBV4-1 and TRBJ1-1; D gene uncertain. V gave up 1 base and J gave up 1 base, with 10 bases separating them. Germline V CDR1 and CDR2: MGHRA, YSYEKL. This CDR3 region has 15 residues. The CDR3 region is CASSQVFGENTEAFF. CDR3 nucleotides: TGCGCCAGCAGCCAAGTCTTTGGCGAGAACACTGAAGCTTTCTTT.

This clone appeared many times. Other DNA sequences in the sample encode the same CDR3. This chain joins TRBV18 and TRBJ1-2; 10 positions agree with TRBD1. CDR1 is KGHSH, CDR2 LQKENI, per germline. CDR3 size: 14 residues. The V and J ends lost 5 bases and 2 bases, in that order; junction bases with no gene match: 2. This CDR3 reads CASSSGQGNYGYTF. The CDR3 DNA reads TGTGCCAGCTCATCGGGACAGGGGAACTATGGCTACACCTTC.

There are a few counts of this clone. This may come from a read error, since a much larger clone is one base off. The chain's CDR3 is CSVEDTQRDTQYF. The DNA for the CDR3 is TGCAGCGTTGAAGATACACAAAGGGATACCCAGTACTTC. The rearrangement links TRBV29-1 to TRBJ2-5, with no clear D. The length of the CDR3 is 13 residues. CDR1 and CDR2 (germline): SQVTM, ANQGSEA. V lost 0 bases, J lost 8 bases, and 13 bases lay in between.

This clone has more than one count but fewer than ten. Other nucleotide sequences from this sample produce the same CDR3. The chain combines TRBV28 with TRBJ1-2; 9 nucleotides agree with TRBD1. V lost 6 bases, J lost 4 bases, and 12 bases stayed unmatched. The CDR3 runs 16 residues. Germline V lookup: CDR1 MDHEN, CDR2 SYDVKM. The CDR3 protein is CASSFSQGARGYGYTF. The CDR3 nucleotides read TGTGCCAGCAGCTTCTCACAGGGGGCTCGGGGCTATGGCTACACCTTC.